These 15 T cell receptor beta chains were all obtained from the same sample, sequenced in a study of T cells in Graves' hyperthyroidism and ophthalmopathy. RNA transcripts gave rise to amplified TCR beta CDR3 regions. Using the HTBI primer set, a first-round RT-PCR was run on the TCR CDR3. TCRdb re-analysed the multiplex PCR reads in MiXCR, keeping a single row per CDR3 protein. The table has about 660,000 distinct CDR3 sequences, 45% seen once; the top ten hold 7% to 7.5%. Sample: peripheral blood or thyroid tissue (not recorded which). These receptors came from an adult man with Graves' disease, either hyperthyroidism or ophthalmopathy (not recorded which).

There are many counts of this clonotype. The gene calls are TRBV7-9 and TRBJ1-4; the D is unclear. Germline assignment: CDR1 SEHNR and CDR2 FQNEAQ (reference sequence). The germline V and J ends were trimmed by 1 base and 6 bases, with 6 bases remaining between them. The CDR3 has 13 residues. The CDR3 loop reads CASSLVHHEKLFF. The DNA of the CDR3 is TGTGCCAGCAGCTTAGTACACCATGAAAAACTGTTTTTT.

This chain links TRBV10-3 with TRBJ1-4; D is uncertain. Germline CDR1 and CDR2: ENHRY and SYGVKD. This CDR3 region has 12 residues. Trimming cost V 8 bases and J 6 bases, with 10 bases left between them. The CDR3 region is CAIGRGDEKLFF. CDR3 nucleotides: TGTGCCATCGGCCGCGGAGATGAAAAACTGTTTTTT.

This chain links TRBV12-3 or TRBV12-4 with TRBJ1-2, with D perhaps TRBD1 (6 bases). V gave up 3 bases and J gave up 9 bases, with 14 bases separating them. This CDR3 is built from 13 residues. CDR3 DNA: TGTGCCAGCAGTTTCACCGGGGGGCGAAGCTACACCTTC. Protein product: CASSFTGGRSYTF.

A note on this clonotype: A junction boundary mismatches the germline segment, possibly from a read error. The chain recombines TRBV29-1 with TRBJ1-2; D gene unclear. The CDR3 is 12 amino acids. Looked up from germline, CDR1 is SQVTM and CDR2 is ANQGSEA. The CDR3 DNA sequence: TGCAGCCAAGTTGGAGGTGACTACGGCTACACCTTC. This gives the protein CSQVGGDYGYTF.

This clonotype was counted ten times or more. The rearrangement joins TRBV29-1 to TRBJ1-1, with 12 bases identical to TRBD1. This CDR3 has 15 amino acids. Per the germline V gene, CDR1 is SQVTM and CDR2 is ANQGSEA. The V segment lost 2 bases and the J segment 5 bases; nucleotides outside the gene matches: 6. The CDR3 here is CSVEWGQGARTEAFF. The CDR3, as DNA: TGCAGCGTTGAATGGGGACAGGGGGCGCGGACTGAAGCTTTCTTT.

This clonotype was found many times. The V and J genes are TRBV6-5 and TRBJ1-1, with D maybe TRBD1 (5 bases). V was shortened by 5 bases and J by 7 bases, with 11 bases between the two germline ends. This CDR3 comprises 12 residues. Germline V gives CDR1 MNHEY, CDR2 SVGAGI. CDR3 sequence reads: CASSEGRSEAFF. The CDR3 nucleotides read TGTGCCAGCAGTGAGGGACGTAGTGAAGCTTTCTTT.

This clonotype was detected many times. CDR3 amino acids: CASSLGRSANSPLHF. The CDR3 region has the DNA TGTGCCAGCAGCTTAGGAAGGTCCGCAAATTCACCCCTCCACTTT. The rearrangement joins TRBV7-8 to TRBJ1-6, with D unclear. Trimming left V 1 base short and J 7 bases short, with 11 bases between. CDR3 size: 15 residues. The germline CDR1 and CDR2 sequences are SGHVS and FQNEAQ.

The chain uses TRBV20-1 and TRBJ1-5, with TRBD1 identical over 7 bases. Losses at the gene ends were 1 base for V and 16 bases for J; bases not matched to a gene: 13. CDR1 is DFQATT, CDR2 SNEGSKA, per germline (reference sequence). This CDR3 has 13 residues. CDR3 sequence reads: CSARAWGGGGHHF. The CDR3 nucleotides are TGCAGTGCTAGAGCCTGGGGGGGAGGGGGCCATCATTTT.

This clonotype has only a few counts. V and J are TRBV20-1 and TRBJ2-7, with 8 bases fitting TRBD2. Trimming at V came to 1 base and at J to 4 bases, leaving 12 bases not matched to a gene. This CDR3 is built from 16 residues. Germline CDR1 is DFQATT and CDR2 is SNEGSKA (reference sequence). For the CDR3, the DNA is TGCAGTGCTAGAGGTGCCGCGGGAGGTGGCCTTTACGAGCAGTACTTC. Amino acids: CSARGAAGGGLYEQYF.

As to this clonotype: Since a much larger clone is just one base distant, this may be a read error. The chain recombines TRBV10-3 with TRBJ1-6; D is possibly TRBD1 (5 bases). CDR1 and CDR2 from the germline V gene are ENHRY and SYGVKD. CDR3 length: 14 residues. Trimming shortened V by 3 bases and J by 7 bases, and 10 bases separated the two germline ends. CDR3 residues: CAISDAGRNSPLHF. CDR3 coding DNA: TGTGCCATCAGTGACGCGGGGCGCAATTCACCCCTCCACTTT.

This clonotype was seen more than once but under ten times. This chain joins TRBV11-1 and TRBJ1-1, with D possibly TRBD1 on 5 matching bases. Trimming removed 5 bases from V and 11 bases from J, with 15 bases in between. The CDR3 contains 12 residues. Germline CDR1 reads SGHAT; CDR2 reads FQDESV (reference sequence). This CDR3 is CASSDNQGGAFF. The CDR3 region has the DNA TGTGCCAGCAGCGACAATCAGGGTGGGGCTTTCTTT.

In its sample, this clonotype was seen a few times. V gene TRBV7-2 combines with J gene TRBJ1-5; D not certain. Between the trimmed V and J ends, which lost 1 base and 3 bases, there was a span of 10 bases. The CDR3 is 15 residues long. CDR1 SGHTA and CDR2 FQGNSA come from the germline V gene. The CDR3 spells CASSLGVGNNQPQHF. CDR3 in DNA: TGTGCCAGCAGCTTAGGGGTTGGGAACAATCAGCCCCAGCATTTT.

This clonotype was picked up many times. CDR3 sequence: CASSPLGNTIYF. The CDR3 bases are TGTGCCAGCAGCCCCCTCGGAAACACCATATATTTT. This chain uses TRBV7-9 with TRBJ1-3, with unresolved D. Trimming pared 5 bases from V and 4 bases from J, leaving 6 bases between. CDR1 is SEHNR, CDR2 FQNEAQ, per germline (reference sequence). The CDR3 is made up of 12 amino acids.

This clonotype came up a few times. One junction end does not reproduce the germline sequence, and a read error may be involved. CDR3 loop: CASSFPGRNSPLHF. CDR3 nucleotide sequence: TGTGCCAGCAGTTTCCCGGGACGGAATTCACCCCTCCACTTT. The genes are TRBV10-3 and TRBJ1-6; D is possibly TRBD1 (5 bases). The CDR3 length is 14 residues. CDR1 is ENHRY and CDR2 is SYGVKD in the germline V gene.

This clonotype has just a few counts. Possible read error: a much larger clone is one base away. The chain recombines TRBV7-2 with TRBJ1-1, with 7 bases fitting TRBD1. CDR3 length equals 13 residues. V lost 6 bases to trimming and J lost 3 bases; unmatched junction nucleotides: 4. Germline-derived CDR1 and CDR2 are SGHTA and FQGNSA. The CDR3 here is CASRLQGYTEAFF. DNA for the CDR3: TGTGCCAGCAGGTTACAGGGGTACACTGAAGCTTTCTTT.